This T cell receptor beta chain was sequenced in a study of T cell responses to AZD1222 COVID-19 vaccine. Data came from immunoSEQ multiplex PCR; TCRdb stores just in-frame clones and leaves some out. The table lists 150,000 or so clones, just over 90% of them singletons. Germline lookup yields CDR1 SGHDT and CDR2 YYEEEE. V was shortened by 3 bases and J by 8 bases, with 14 bases between the two germline ends. CDR3 length equals 13 residues. The table lists this clone with a count of one. This TCR derives from an adult in good health. The rearrangement uses TRBV5-6 and TRBJ1-2; D remains unclear. This material consisted of peripheral blood, taken on day 0 of MenACWY control vaccination. The CDR3 DNA reads TGTGCCAGCAGCTGGGGAGGATCGGGAGGCTACACCTTC. This encodes CASSWGGSGGYTF.